A selection of T cell receptor beta chains follows, all from one sample in a study of vaccination effects on CD4 cells after COVID-19. These receptors' antigens are unknown. This table comes from immunoSEQ multiplex PCR, and its TCRdb copy is limited to in-frame clones, with some not included. Among 25,000 or so clones listed, around 79% were seen once. The sample consisted of CD4+ T cells from PBMCs cultured with SARS-CoV-2 spike peptides, taken after COVID-19 vaccination. These receptor sequences come from a human donor who received a COVID-19 vaccine. Both conserved end residues are part of each CDR3. Fields, in order: V gene, J gene, D gene, clone size, CDR3 protein, CDR3 DNA. The D gene is left open where the match is weak. A row's size may be missing; if present it is once, few, many or a size class.

>TRBV6-1|TRBJ2-3|.|once
CASSEVRPGTYLKDTQYF
TGTGCCAGCAGTGAAGTCAGACCCGGGACATATCTCAAAGATACGCAGTATTTT
>TRBV3-1/TRBV3-2|TRBJ2-2|TRBD1|.
CASSRIQGAGGELFF
TGTGCCAGCAGCCGCATCCAGGGGGCGGGCGGGGAGCTGTTTTTT
>TRBV7-9|TRBJ1-2|TRBD1|.
CASSSRDRANYGYTF
TGTGCCAGCAGCTCGCGGGACAGGGCTAACTATGGCTACACCTTC
>TRBV7-8|TRBJ2-1|.|.
CASSLKGDQFF
TGTGCCAGCAGCTTAAAAGGGGATCAATTCTTC
>TRBV3-1/TRBV3-2|TRBJ2-3|.|.
CASSQAGTAGDTQYF
TGTGCCAGCAGCCAAGCAGGGACAGCGGGGGATACGCAGTATTTT
>TRBV20-1|TRBJ2-5|TRBD1|.
CSASTAGGSQETQYF
TGCAGTGCTAGTACGGCAGGGGGAAGCCAAGAGACCCAGTACTTC
>TRBV5-1|TRBJ2-7|.|.
CASGGQSTYEQYF
TGCGCCAGCGGGGGGCAGTCAACCTACGAGCAGTACTTC
>TRBV10-3|TRBJ2-3|TRBD1|.
CATQRGQDTDTQYF
TGTGCCACCCAGAGAGGACAGGACACAGATACGCAGTATTTT
>TRBV18|TRBJ1-4|.|.
CASSPDLAEKLFF
TGTGCCAGCTCACCAGACCTGGCGGAAAAACTGTTTTTT
>TRBV4-2|TRBJ2-2|TRBD2|.
CASSPTPRLAGGSGELFF
TGTGCCAGCAGCCCAACTCCAAGACTAGCGGGGGGGTCCGGGGAGCTGTTTTTT
>TRBV3-1/TRBV3-2|TRBJ1-5|.|few
CASSHRGGGEPQHF
TGTGCCAGCAGCCACAGGGGCGGGGGGGAGCCCCAGCATTTT
>TRBV14|TRBJ1-4|.|.
CASSPRAREKLFF
TGTGCCAGCAGCCCCAGGGCGAGAGAAAAACTGTTTTTT
>TRBV29-1|TRBJ2-7|.|.
CSVAKRSDSYEQYF
TGCAGCGTTGCAAAGAGGTCGGACTCCTACGAGCAGTACTTC
>TRBV11-2|TRBJ2-7|TRBD1|.
CASSSNRLFIRDRITEQYF
TGTGCCAGCAGCTCGAATCGCCTTTTTATTCGGGACAGGATTACGGAGCAGTACTTC
>TRBV12-3/TRBV12-4|TRBJ2-2|.|.
CASRIYTGELFF
TGTGCCAGCAGGATCTATACCGGGGAGCTGTTTTTT
>TRBV12-5|TRBJ1-2|TRBD1|.
CASGLERQGKGYTF
TGTGCTAGTGGTTTGGAGAGACAGGGGAAGGGCTACACCTTC
>TRBV11-3|TRBJ2-3|.|.
CASSLDSWRTDTQYF
TGTGCCAGCAGCTTAGATTCTTGGAGAACAGATACGCAGTATTTT
>TRBV7-9|TRBJ1-1|.|.
CASSLRQNTEAFF
TGTGCCAGCAGCTTGAGACAGAATACTGAAGCTTTCTTT
>TRBV30|TRBJ1-2|TRBD1|.
CAWVRGPGQGTGYTF
TGTGCCTGGGTCCGAGGCCCGGGACAGGGTACAGGCTACACCTTC
>TRBV5-4|TRBJ2-7|TRBD1|.
CASKMGQDYEQYF
TGTGCCAGCAAAATGGGACAGGACTACGAGCAGTACTTC
>TRBV6-6|TRBJ2-1|.|.
CASSPSVNEQFF
TGTGCCAGCAGTCCTAGCGTTAATGAGCAGTTCTTC
>TRBV28|TRBJ1-5|.|.
CASSLFEPQHF
TGTGCCAGCAGTTTATTCGAGCCCCAGCATTTT
>TRBV15|TRBJ2-7|.|.
CATSSSPVLYEQYF
TGTGCCACCAGTAGCTCACCGGTCCTCTACGAGCAGTACTTC
>TRBV6-5|TRBJ1-4|.|.
CASSSPGEKLFF
TGTGCCAGCAGCTCCCCGGGGGAAAAACTGTTTTTT
>TRBV6-4|TRBJ2-1|.|.
CASSAGAHNEQFF
TGTGCCAGCAGTGCGGGGGCCCACAATGAGCAGTTCTTC
>TRBV5-4|TRBJ2-5|TRBD2|.
CASSLGLAGRETQYF
TGTGCCAGCAGCTTGGGTCTAGCGGGCAGGGAGACCCAGTACTTC
>TRBV7-9|TRBJ2-7|TRBD2|.
CASSASGSILYEQYF
TGTGCCAGCAGCGCTAGCGGGAGCATTCTTTACGAGCAGTACTTC
>TRBV5-6|TRBJ2-1|TRBD2|.
CASSRVGGRAGNEQFF
TGTGCCAGCAGCCGAGTGGGCGGGAGGGCCGGCAATGAGCAGTTCTTC
>TRBV6-6|TRBJ1-2|.|.
CASSPRGIGYGYTF
TGTGCCAGCAGTCCGCGGGGTATCGGCTATGGCTACACCTTC
>TRBV5-1|TRBJ2-7|.|once
CASSGGGLSYEQYF
TGCGCCAGCAGCGGTGGCGGACTATCCTACGAGCAGTACTTC
>TRBV6-5|TRBJ2-7|TRBD1|.
CASSYGDRATYEQYF
TGTGCCAGCAGTTACGGGGACAGGGCAACCTACGAGCAGTACTTC
>TRBV10-1|TRBJ1-1|.|.
CASSGAGENTEAFF
TGCGCCAGCAGTGGCGCAGGGGAAAACACTGAAGCTTTCTTT
>TRBV12-5|TRBJ2-3|.|.
CASGGGVTDTQYF
TGTGCTAGCGGAGGCGGGGTCACAGATACGCAGTATTTT
>TRBV6-5|TRBJ1-1|.|.
CASRGVGDTEAFF
TGTGCCAGCAGAGGTGTGGGGGACACTGAAGCTTTCTTT
>TRBV7-9|TRBJ1-1|.|.
CASSLPPNTEAFF
TGTGCCAGCAGCTTACCTCCGAACACTGAAGCTTTCTTT
>TRBV20-1|TRBJ2-7|.|.
CSAGFFGEQYF
TGCAGTGCTGGGTTTTTTGGCGAGCAGTACTTC
>TRBV13|TRBJ2-3|.|once
CASSSRIATDTQYF
TGTGCCAGCAGCTCACGTATCGCCACAGATACGCAGTATTTT
>TRBV6-5|TRBJ1-1|.|.
CASSRNTEAFF
TGTGCCAGCAGTCGGAACACTGAAGCTTTCTTT
>TRBV21-1|TRBJ2-7|.|.
CASSKLEGGPDEQYF
TGTGCCAGCAGCAAATTGGAGGGGGGGCCGGACGAGCAGTACTTC
>TRBV11-2|TRBJ1-1|.|.
CASSLEGRGGTEAFF
TGTGCCAGCAGCTTAGAGGGGAGGGGGGGGACTGAAGCTTTCTTT
>TRBV6-1|TRBJ1-3|.|.
CASSEITGGWSGNTIYF
TGTGCCAGCAGTGAAATAACGGGGGGCTGGTCTGGAAACACCATATATTTT
>TRBV6-1|TRBJ2-2|.|few
CASSDPVAGGELFF
TGTGCCAGCAGTGACCCTGTTGCGGGCGGGGAGCTGTTTTTT
>TRBV5-6|TRBJ2-7|.|.
CASSPPSGSVYEQYF
TGTGCCAGCAGCCCCCCGAGTGGCTCCGTCTACGAGCAGTACTTC
>TRBV19|TRBJ1-1|TRBD1|.
CASSIRDRVWNTEAFF
TGTGCCAGTAGTATCCGGGACAGGGTATGGAACACTGAAGCTTTCTTT
>TRBV7-9|TRBJ2-3|.|.
CASSPGRDTQYF
TGTGCCAGCAGCCCAGGGCGAGATACGCAGTATTTT
>TRBV5-8|TRBJ2-1|.|.
CASSLDGVYNEQFF
TGTGCCAGCAGCTTGGATGGGGTCTACAATGAGCAGTTCTTC
>TRBV19|TRBJ1-1|TRBD1|.
CASRGQSRAEAFF
TGTGCCAGTAGGGGACAGTCTAGGGCTGAAGCTTTCTTT
>TRBV9|TRBJ2-7|TRBD1|.
CASSPTRDRGFYEQYF
TGTGCCAGCAGCCCCACCAGGGACAGGGGTTTCTACGAGCAGTACTTC
>TRBV5-1|TRBJ1-1|.|few
CASSLDGGWTEAFF
TGCGCCAGCAGCTTGGATGGGGGATGGACTGAAGCTTTCTTT
>TRBV19|TRBJ2-6|.|.
CASSRGLTAGANVLTF
TGTGCCAGTAGTCGCGGACTCACGGCTGGGGCCAACGTCCTGACTTTC
>TRBV1|TRBJ2-7|.|.
CTSCPFGHPNYEQYF
TGCACCAGCTGCCCGTTCGGACACCCCAACTACGAGCAGTACTTC
>TRBV2|TRBJ2-5|.|.
CASSVGHWETQYF
TGTGCCAGCAGTGTTGGTCATTGGGAGACCCAGTACTTC
>TRBV6-5|TRBJ2-5|TRBD1|.
CASSYSGQGTETQYF
TGTGCCAGCAGTTACAGCGGACAGGGCACGGAGACCCAGTACTTC
>TRBV19|TRBJ1-5|.|.
CASSIKINQPQHF
TGTGCCAGTAGTATCAAGATAAATCAGCCCCAGCATTTT